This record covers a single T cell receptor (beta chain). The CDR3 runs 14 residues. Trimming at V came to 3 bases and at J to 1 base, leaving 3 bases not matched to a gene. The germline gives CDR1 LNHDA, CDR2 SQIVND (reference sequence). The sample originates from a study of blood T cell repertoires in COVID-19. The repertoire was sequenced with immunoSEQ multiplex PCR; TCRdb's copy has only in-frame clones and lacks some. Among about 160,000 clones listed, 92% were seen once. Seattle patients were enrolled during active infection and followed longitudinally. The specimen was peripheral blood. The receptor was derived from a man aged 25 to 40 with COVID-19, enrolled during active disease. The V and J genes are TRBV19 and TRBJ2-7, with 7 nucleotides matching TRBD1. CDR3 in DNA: TGTGCCAGTAGTATTTCGGGACAGTCCTACGAGCAGTACTTC. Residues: CASSISGQSYEQYF.